A single sample is the source of the 7 T cell receptor beta chains below, sequenced in a study of T-cell reconstitution after alpha-beta-depleted transplantation in children. Unique molecular identifiers were built into the TCRbeta library. TCRdb ran MiXCR on the PCR reads and lists one entry per CDR3 protein. This sample has around 500,000 distinct CDR3 sequences, with under 15% found just once. The sequences come from PBMCs from the stem cell graft donor, collected from the stem cell graft. All receptors derive from a human donor who donated a stem cell graft to a child with combined immunodeficiency.

At least ten counts were recorded for this clonotype. The genes are TRBV20-1 and TRBJ1-2, with TRBD1 identical over 9 bases. The CDR3 has 15 amino acids. Per the germline V gene, CDR1 is DFQATT and CDR2 is SNEGSKA (reference sequence). The trim removed 0 bases at V and 8 bases at J, leaving 10 bases unmatched. CDR3 in amino acids: CSARDSDRGKGGYTF. The CDR3, as DNA: TGCAGTGCTAGAGATTCGGACAGGGGAAAGGGAGGCTACACCTTC.

This clonotype was counted between two and nine times. This sequence joins TRBV27 and TRBJ2-1, with D uncertain. Trimming removed 6 bases from V and 9 bases from J, with 9 bases in between. Germline CDR1 reads MNHEY; CDR2 reads SMNVEV (reference sequence). The CDR3 contains 11 residues. The CDR3 here is CASRHVLEQFF. The CDR3 bases are TGTGCCAGCAGACATGTCCTTGAGCAGTTCTTC.

This clonotype was detected ten times or more. This CDR3 is CATSRDGELTDTQYF. DNA for the CDR3: TGTGCCACCAGCAGAGATGGGGAGCTCACAGATACGCAGTATTTT. This chain connects TRBV15 to TRBJ2-3; the D gene is possibly TRBD2 (5 bases). V was cut by 0 bases and J by 2 bases, with 9 bases left in between. The germline gives CDR1 LNHNV, CDR2 YYDKDF (reference sequence). The CDR3 length is 15 residues.

V gene TRBV14 combines with J gene TRBJ2-1; 8 positions match TRBD2. After removal of 11 bases from V and 3 bases from J, the junction contained 12 bases not matched to a gene. This CDR3 spans 15 amino acids. The germline V gene has CDR1 SGHDN and CDR2 FVKESK. For the CDR3, the DNA is TGTGCCCCCCCCCGGGGGGGAGCCATCTACAATGAGCAGTTCTTC. Translating gives CAPPRGGAIYNEQFF.

This clonotype was detected a few times. The chain recombines TRBV3-1 with TRBJ2-5, with D possibly being TRBD2 (5 bases). Trimming stripped 0 bases from V and 7 bases from J, with 12 bases between. The CDR3 runs 14 residues. Germline V lookup: CDR1 LGHDT, CDR2 YNNKEL (reference sequence). CDR3 nucleotides: TGTGCCAGCAGCCAAGACACCACCGGAGGGACCCAGTACTTC. It yields the protein CASSQDTTGGTQYF.

This chain links TRBV29-1 with TRBJ1-2; 7 nucleotides align to TRBD1. This CDR3 contains 13 residues. CDR1 SQVTM and CDR2 ANQGSEA come from the germline V gene. With V trimmed by 1 base and J by 6 bases, 5 bases remained unmatched. The CDR3 DNA follows: TGCAGCGTTGAAGCTGGGGGACAGCATGGCTACACCTTC. Amino acids: CSVEAGGQHGYTF.

This rearrangement joins TRBV2 to TRBJ2-5; no clear D. The germline V gene has CDR1 SNHLY and CDR2 FYNNEI. The CDR3 length is 13 residues. Trimming took off 7 bases at V and 5 bases at J, with 14 bases between the two ends. DNA of the CDR3: TGTGCCAGCACCACCGGGCCTGGGGAGACCCAGTACTTC. As protein: CASTTGPGETQYF.